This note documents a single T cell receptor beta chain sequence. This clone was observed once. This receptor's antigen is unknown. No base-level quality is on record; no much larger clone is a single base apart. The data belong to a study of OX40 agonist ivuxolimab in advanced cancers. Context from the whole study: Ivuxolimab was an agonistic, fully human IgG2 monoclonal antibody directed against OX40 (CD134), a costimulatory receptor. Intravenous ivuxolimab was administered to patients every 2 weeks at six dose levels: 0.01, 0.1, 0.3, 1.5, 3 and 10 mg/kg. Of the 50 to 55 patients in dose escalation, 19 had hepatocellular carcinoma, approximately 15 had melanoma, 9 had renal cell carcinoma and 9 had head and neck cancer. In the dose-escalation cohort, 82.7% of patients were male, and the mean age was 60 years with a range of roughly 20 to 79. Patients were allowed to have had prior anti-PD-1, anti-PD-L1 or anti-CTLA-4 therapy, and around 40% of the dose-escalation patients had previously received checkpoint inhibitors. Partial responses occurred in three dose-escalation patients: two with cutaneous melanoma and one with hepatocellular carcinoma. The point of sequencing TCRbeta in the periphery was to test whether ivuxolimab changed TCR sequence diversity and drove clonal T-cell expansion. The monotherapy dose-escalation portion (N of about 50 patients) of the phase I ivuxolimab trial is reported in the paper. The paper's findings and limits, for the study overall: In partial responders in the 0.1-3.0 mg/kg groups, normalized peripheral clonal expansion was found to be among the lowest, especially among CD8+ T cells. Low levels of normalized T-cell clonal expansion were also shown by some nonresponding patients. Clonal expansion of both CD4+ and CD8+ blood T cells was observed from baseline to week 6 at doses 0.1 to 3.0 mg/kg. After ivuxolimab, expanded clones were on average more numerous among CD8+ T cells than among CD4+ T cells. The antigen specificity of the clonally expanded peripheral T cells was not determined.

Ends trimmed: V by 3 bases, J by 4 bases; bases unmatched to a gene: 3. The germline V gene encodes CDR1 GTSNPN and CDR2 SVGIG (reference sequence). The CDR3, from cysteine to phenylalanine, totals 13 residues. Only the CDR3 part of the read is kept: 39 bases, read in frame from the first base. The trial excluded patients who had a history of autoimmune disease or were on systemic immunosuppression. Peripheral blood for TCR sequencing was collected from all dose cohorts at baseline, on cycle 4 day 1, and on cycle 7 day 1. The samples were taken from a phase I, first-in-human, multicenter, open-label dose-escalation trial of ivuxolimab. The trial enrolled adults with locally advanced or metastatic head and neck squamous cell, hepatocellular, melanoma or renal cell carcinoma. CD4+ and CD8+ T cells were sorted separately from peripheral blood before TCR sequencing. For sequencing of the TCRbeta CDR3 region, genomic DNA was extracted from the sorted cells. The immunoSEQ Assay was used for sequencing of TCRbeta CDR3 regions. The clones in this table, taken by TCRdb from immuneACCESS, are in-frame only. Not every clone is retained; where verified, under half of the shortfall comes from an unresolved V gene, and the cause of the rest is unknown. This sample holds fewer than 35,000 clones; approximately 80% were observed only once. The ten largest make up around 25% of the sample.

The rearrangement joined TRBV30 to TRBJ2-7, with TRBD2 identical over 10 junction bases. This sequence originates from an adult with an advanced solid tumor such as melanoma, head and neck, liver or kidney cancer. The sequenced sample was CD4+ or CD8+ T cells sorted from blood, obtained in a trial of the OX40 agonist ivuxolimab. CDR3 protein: CAWRNSGGYEQYF. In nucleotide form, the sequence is TGTGCCTGGAGGAATAGCGGGGGGTACGAGCAGTACTTC.